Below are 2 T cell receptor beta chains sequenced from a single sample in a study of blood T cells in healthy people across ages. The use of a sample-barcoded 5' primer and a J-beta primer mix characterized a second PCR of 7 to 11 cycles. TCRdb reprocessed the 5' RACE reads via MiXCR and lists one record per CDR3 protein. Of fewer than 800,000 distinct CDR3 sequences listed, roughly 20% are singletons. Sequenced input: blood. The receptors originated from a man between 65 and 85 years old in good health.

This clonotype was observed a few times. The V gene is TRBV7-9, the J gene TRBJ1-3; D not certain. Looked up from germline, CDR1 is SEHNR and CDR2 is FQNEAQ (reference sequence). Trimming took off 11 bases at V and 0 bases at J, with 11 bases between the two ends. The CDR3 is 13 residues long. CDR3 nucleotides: TGTGCCGCCATAGAACTCTCTGGAAACACCATATATTTT. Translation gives CAAIELSGNTIYF.

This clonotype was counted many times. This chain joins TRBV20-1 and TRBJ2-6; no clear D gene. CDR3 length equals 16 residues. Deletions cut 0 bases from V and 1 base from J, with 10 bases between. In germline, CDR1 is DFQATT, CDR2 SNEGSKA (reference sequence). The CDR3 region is CSARDEGKSGANVLTF. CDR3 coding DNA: TGCAGTGCTAGAGATGAAGGAAAGTCTGGGGCCAACGTCCTGACTTTC.